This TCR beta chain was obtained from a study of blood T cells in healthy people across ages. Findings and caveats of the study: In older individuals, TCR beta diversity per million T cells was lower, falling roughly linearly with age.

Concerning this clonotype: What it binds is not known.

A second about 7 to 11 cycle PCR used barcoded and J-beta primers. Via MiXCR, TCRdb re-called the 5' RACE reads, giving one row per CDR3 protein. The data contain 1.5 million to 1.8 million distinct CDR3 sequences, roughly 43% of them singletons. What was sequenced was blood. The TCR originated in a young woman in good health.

CDR3 amino acids: CAWKGIGNTIYF. The CDR3 region has the DNA TGTGCCTGGAAAGGGATTGGAAACACCATATATTTT. The chain employs TRBV30 and TRBJ1-3; D not resolved. Germline CDR1 reads GTSNPN; CDR2 reads SVGIG (reference sequence). V lost 4 bases, J lost 3 bases, and 7 bases lay in between. This CDR3 is 12 amino acids long.